Shown below are 12 T cell receptor beta chains from a single sample sequenced in a study of CD8+ T cells in alopecia areata. RNA extraction and reverse transcription yielded cDNA as sequencing template. Assay used: immunoSEQ multiplex PCR; TCRdb lists only in-frame clones, some missing. The sample presents 200,000 to 300,000 clones, none singletons. Markers used for sorting pooled cutaneous lymph node cells were CD4, CD8alpha, NKG2D, NKG2ACE and others. Material: CD4+ T cells sorted from a lymph node. The receptors shown here come from a C3H/HeJ mouse with alopecia areata. The strain bears MHC haplotype H2-k.

With respect to this clone: Gene names denote mouse genes. The CDR3 end falls 4 residues outside the read, so it is completed with the germline J gene. The chain couples TRBV13-1 to TRBJ2-1; 11 bases map to TRBD2. V shed 0 bases and J 2 bases; nucleotides not matched to a gene: 7. Germline V gene data show CDR1 as NSHNY and CDR2 as SYGAGN. This CDR3 is built from 18 residues. Incomplete CDR3 DNA: TGTGCCAGCAGTGATGCACTGGGGGGGCGCGAGGACTATGCT. It yields the protein CASSDALGGREDYA. The full CDR3 reads CASSDALGGREDYAEQFF.

To note about this clone: The genes are named according to mouse. The read comes to an end 4 residues before the CDR3 does, leaving the germline J gene to fill in the end. This sample also contains other DNA sequences that code for the same CDR3. The genes are TRBV13-3 and TRBJ2-5, with D tentatively TRBD1 (7 bases). The CDR3 consists of 14 residues. Germline values: CDR1 NNHDY, CDR2 SYVADS. CDR3 bases read: TGTGCCAGCAGTGATAGAGGGGGCAGGGAC. Its protein is CASSDRGGRD. The CDR3 as a whole reads CASSDRGGRDTQYF.

Concerning this clone: These gene names are mouse names. The missing CDR3 end, 4 residues past where the read stops, is filled in from the germline J gene. The chain is built from TRBV5 and TRBJ2-3, with D perhaps TRBD1 (5 bases). CDR3 length: 15 residues. In germline, CDR1 is LGHNA, CDR2 YNLKQL (reference sequence). Trimming shortened V by 4 bases and J by 1 base, and 12 bases separated the two germline ends. The CDR3: CASSPRDSGAETLYF. The CDR3 DNA, read in part, is TGTGCCAGCAGCCCCAGGGATTCGGGTGCAGAA.

In the case of this clone: Gene names refer to mouse genes. The CDR3 goes on 4 residues after the read ends, and that part is filled in from the germline J gene. The chain is built from TRBV29 and TRBJ2-3; possibly TRBD1 for D (6 bases). Trimming shortened V by 6 bases and J by 3 bases, and 10 bases separated the two germline ends. Germline CDR1 reads MSHET; CDR2 reads SYDVDS. This CDR3 has 13 amino acids. The CDR3 bases that were read are TGTGCTAGCAGGGCCGGGACAGCAGAA. Residues: CASRAGTAE. The CDR3 in full is CASRAGTAETLYF.

With regard to this clone: Gene labels here are mouse ones. From the germline J gene comes the end of the CDR3, since the read stops 4 residues before it. The chain couples TRBV31 to TRBJ2-3; 8 bases match TRBD2. CDR1 is GKSSPN and CDR2 is SITVG in the germline V gene. With 0 bases clipped from V and 1 base from J, the junction kept 3 bases outside the gene matches. The CDR3 extends over 15 amino acids. CDR3 residues: CAWSLAGGRAETLYF. The covered CDR3 bases are TGTGCCTGGAGTCTAGCTGGGGGGCGTGCAGAA.

A remark on this clone: Mouse names are used for the genes. The read terminates 4 residues before the CDR3 end, so the remaining end is supplied by the germline J gene. The chain has TRBV19 and TRBJ2-4; 7 nucleotides line up with TRBD2. The CDR3 sequence is 15 residues long. CDR1 FNHDT and CDR2 SITEND come from the germline V gene (reference sequence). CDR3 sequence reads: CASSPRHWGENTLYF. Incomplete CDR3 DNA: TGTGCCAGCAGTCCCCGTCACTGGGGAGAAAAC.

This clone showed up many times. Gene names follow the mouse nomenclature. Coverage ceases 4 residues before the CDR3 finishes, and the germline J gene fills in the end. The rearrangement joins TRBV13-1 to TRBJ2-3; TRBD1 agrees at 10 bases. The CDR3 extends over 15 amino acids. V was clipped by 5 bases and J by 2 bases; unmatched bases: 5. Per germline, CDR1 NSHNY and CDR2 SYGAGN. The DNA read from the CDR3 is TGTGCCAGCAGAGCGGACAGGGGGTTTGCAGAA. It encodes CASRADRGFAE. From start to end, the CDR3 is CASRADRGFAETLYF.

With regard to this clone: Gene labels here are mouse ones. The CDR3 is cut off 4 residues early in the read; its end comes from the germline J gene. The chain joins TRBV19 to TRBJ1-1; possible D gene TRBD1, 5 bases. This CDR3 comprises 13 residues. Germline lookup yields CDR1 FNHDT and CDR2 SITEND (reference sequence). The sequenced part of the CDR3 DNA is TGTGCCAGCAGTTGGACTGGGGGGGCA. Translating it yields CASSWTGGA. The whole CDR3 is CASSWTGGAEVFF. The whole variable domain, remainder taken from reference TRBV19 and TRBJ1-1, is GGIITQTPKFLIGQEGQKLTLKCQQNFNHDTMYWYRQDSGKGLRLIYYSITENDLQKGDLSEGYDASREKKSSFSLTVTSAQKNEMAVFLCASSWTGGAEVFFGKGTRLTVV.

Regarding this clone: These gene names are mouse names. The read gets to within 4 residues of the CDR3 end, and the germline J gene fills in the rest. The rearrangement joins TRBV17 to TRBJ2-2; 13 positions agree with TRBD2. The V segment lost 3 bases and the J segment 4 bases; nucleotides outside the gene matches: 5. CDR3 length equals 17 residues. Looked up from germline, CDR1 is MNHDT and CDR2 is YYDKIL. The sequenced CDR3 bases are TGTGCTAGCAGTAGTCGGACTGGGGGGGCGATCACCGGG. Translation: CASSSRTGGAITG. From start to end, the CDR3 is CASSSRTGGAITGQLYF.

Concerning this clone: Gene names denote mouse genes. The sequenced fragment ends 4 residues before the CDR3 boundary, so the rest is inferred from the germline J gene. This chain joins TRBV13-3 and TRBJ2-7, with D unresolved. From germline, CDR1 is NNHDY and CDR2 SYVADS. This CDR3 spans 11 amino acids. Trimming cost V 4 bases and J 3 bases, with 5 bases left between them. CDR3 protein: CASSSIYEQYF. The covered CDR3 bases are TGTGCCAGCAGTTCAATCTAT.

This clone occurred a few times. Genes here carry mouse names. The CDR3 extends 4 residues past the end of the read, so its final part is completed from the germline J gene. Distinct nucleotide sequences in the sample also encode this CDR3. The chain has TRBV1 and TRBJ2-7, with 10 bases matching TRBD1. The CDR3 runs to 14 residues. CDR1 and CDR2 (germline): NSQYPW, LRSPGD (reference sequence). Here the CDR3 reads CTCSAGQGADEQYF. The DNA read from the CDR3 is TGCACCTGCAGTGCAGGACAGGGGGCCGAT. Complete variable domain (other parts from reference TRBV1 and TRBJ2-7): VTLLEQNPRWRLVPRGQAVNLRCILKNSQYPWMSWYQQDLQKQLQWLFTLRSPGDKEVKSLPGADYLATRVTDTELRLQVANMSQGRTLYCTCSAGQGADEQYFGPGTRLTVL.

This clone was found a few times. Genes and germline are mouse. The CDR3 is cut off 4 residues early in the read; its end comes from the germline J gene. V gene TRBV13-3 combines with J gene TRBJ2-5; 7 positions agree with TRBD1. Germline loops: CDR1 NNHDY, CDR2 SYVADS. This CDR3 contains 14 residues. Partial CDR3 DNA: TGTGCCAGCAGGCCCGGGCCAGGGGGAGAC. This translates into CASRPGPGGD. The whole CDR3 sequence is CASRPGPGGDTQYF.